The clone carrying this TCR beta chain came up a few times. As yet, its antigen is unknown. Unrecorded immune exposures were likely, despite nominal health at sampling. The data are from a study of cytomegalovirus exposure and HLA in healthy donors. Study results and limitations: A cluster of highly shared sequence variants was likely a sequencing artifact. Despite most TCR sequences being rare, some public TCRs occurred in many donors.

Germline V CDR1 and CDR2: MNHNY, SVGAGI (reference sequence). The CDR3 length is 11 residues. With 6 bases removed from V and 8 bases from J, the gap between germline ends came to 10 bases. 13 Jbeta primers and 60 Vbeta primers were used for the PCR. Generated by immunoSEQ multiplex PCR, the TCRdb table keeps only in-frame clones and is missing some. The repertoire holds around 210,000 clones, around 79% seen once, with more than 0.35% in the top ten. The chain joins TRBV6-6 to TRBJ2-5; tentative D call: TRBD2 (5 bases). The sequenced sample consisted of PBMCs. The sequence came from a male donor in good health and CMV-seropositive. CDR3 nucleotide sequence: TGTGCCAGCAGCAGGACTGAAACCCAGTACTTC. Protein product: CASSRTETQYF.